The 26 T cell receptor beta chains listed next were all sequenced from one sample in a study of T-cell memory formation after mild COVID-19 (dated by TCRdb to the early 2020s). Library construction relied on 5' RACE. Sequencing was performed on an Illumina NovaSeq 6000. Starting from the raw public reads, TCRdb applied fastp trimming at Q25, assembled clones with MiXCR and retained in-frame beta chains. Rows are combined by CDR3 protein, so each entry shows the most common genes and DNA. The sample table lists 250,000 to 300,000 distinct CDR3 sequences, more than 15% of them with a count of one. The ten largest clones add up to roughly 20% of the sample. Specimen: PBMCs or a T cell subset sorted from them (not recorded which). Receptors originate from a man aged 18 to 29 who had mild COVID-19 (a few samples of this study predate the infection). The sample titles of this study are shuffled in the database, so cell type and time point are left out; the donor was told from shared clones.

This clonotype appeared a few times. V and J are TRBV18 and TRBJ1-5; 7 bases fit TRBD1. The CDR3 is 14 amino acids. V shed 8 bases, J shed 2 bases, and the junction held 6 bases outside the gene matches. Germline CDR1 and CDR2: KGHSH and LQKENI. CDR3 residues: CASAGQDGNQPQHF. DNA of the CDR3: TGTGCCAGCGCTGGACAGGACGGCAATCAGCCCCAGCATTTT.

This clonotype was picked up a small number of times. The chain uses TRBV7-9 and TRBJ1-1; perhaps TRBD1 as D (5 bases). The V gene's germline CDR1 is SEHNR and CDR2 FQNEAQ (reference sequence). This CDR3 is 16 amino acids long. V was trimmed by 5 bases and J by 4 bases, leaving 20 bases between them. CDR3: CASSHPKDSEGTEAFF. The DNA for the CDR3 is TGTGCCAGCAGCCACCCCAAAGACAGCGAGGGCACTGAAGCTTTCTTT. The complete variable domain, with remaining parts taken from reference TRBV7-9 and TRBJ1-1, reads DTGVSQNPRHKITKRGQNVTFRCDPISEHNRLYWYRQTLGQGPEFLTYFQNEAQLEKSRLLSDRFSAERPKGSFSTLEIQRTEQGDSAMYLCASSHPKDSEGTEAFFGQGTRLTVV.

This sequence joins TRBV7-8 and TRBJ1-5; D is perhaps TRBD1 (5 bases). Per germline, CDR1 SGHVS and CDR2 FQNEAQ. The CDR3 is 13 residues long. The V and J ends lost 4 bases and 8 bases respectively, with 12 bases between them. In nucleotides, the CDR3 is TGTGCCAGCAGCTGGGGACGGACCGAGCCCCAGCATTTT. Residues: CASSWGRTEPQHF.

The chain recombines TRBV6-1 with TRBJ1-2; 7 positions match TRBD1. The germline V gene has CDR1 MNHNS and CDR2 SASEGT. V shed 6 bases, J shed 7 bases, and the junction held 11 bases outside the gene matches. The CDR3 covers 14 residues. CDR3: CASSTTGPGGGYTF. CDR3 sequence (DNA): TGTGCCAGCAGCACGACAGGCCCAGGGGGTGGCTACACCTTC.

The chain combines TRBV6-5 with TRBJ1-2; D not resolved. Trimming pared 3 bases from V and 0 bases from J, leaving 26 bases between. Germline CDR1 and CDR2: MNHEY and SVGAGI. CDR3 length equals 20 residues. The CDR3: CASSYRSRPPPLGANYGYTF. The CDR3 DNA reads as TGTGCCAGCAGTTATCGTTCTCGGCCGCCGCCCCTCGGGGCTAACTATGGCTACACCTTC.

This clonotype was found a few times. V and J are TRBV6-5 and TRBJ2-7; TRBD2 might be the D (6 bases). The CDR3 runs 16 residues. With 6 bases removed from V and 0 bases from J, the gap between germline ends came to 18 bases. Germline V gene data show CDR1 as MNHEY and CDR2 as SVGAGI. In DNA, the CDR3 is TGTGCCAGCAGACGGTCGTGGGGAGGACTCTCCTACGAGCAGTACTTC. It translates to CASRRSWGGLSYEQYF.

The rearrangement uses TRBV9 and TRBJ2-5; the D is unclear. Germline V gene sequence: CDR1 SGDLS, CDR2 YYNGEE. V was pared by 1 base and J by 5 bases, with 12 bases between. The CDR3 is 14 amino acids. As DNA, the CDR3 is TGTGCCAGCAGCGTATCTTGGAGCTCGGAGACCCAGTACTTC. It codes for CASSVSWSSETQYF.

The CDR3 sequence: CASSLVGNLLGYTF. CDR3 bases: TGTGCCAGCAGCTTAGTAGGCAACTTGCTTGGCTACACCTTC. The chain is built from TRBV11-2 and TRBJ1-2; D ambiguous. The CDR3 spans 14 residues. Trimming took 1 base from V and 7 from J, leaving 13 bases between them. Germline V gives CDR1 SGHAT, CDR2 FQNNGV.

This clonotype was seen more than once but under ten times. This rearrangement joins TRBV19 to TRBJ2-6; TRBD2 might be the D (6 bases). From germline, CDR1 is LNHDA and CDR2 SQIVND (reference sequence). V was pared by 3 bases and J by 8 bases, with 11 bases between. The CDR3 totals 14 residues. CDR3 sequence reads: CASSIWRETNVLTF. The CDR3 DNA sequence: TGTGCCAGTAGTATCTGGAGGGAAACCAACGTCCTGACTTTC.

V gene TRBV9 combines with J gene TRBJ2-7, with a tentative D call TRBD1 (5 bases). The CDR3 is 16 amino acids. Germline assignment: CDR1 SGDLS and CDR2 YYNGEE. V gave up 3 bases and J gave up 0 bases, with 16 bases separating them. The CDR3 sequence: CASSERPQGSSYEQYF. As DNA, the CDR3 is TGTGCCAGCAGCGAGAGGCCCCAGGGATCCTCCTACGAGCAGTACTTC.

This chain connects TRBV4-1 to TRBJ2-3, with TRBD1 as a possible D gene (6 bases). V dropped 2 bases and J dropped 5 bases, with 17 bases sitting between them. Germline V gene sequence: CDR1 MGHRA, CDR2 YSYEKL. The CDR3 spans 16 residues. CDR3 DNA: TGCGCCAGCAGCCAATCTTACACCGACAGGAGAGATACGCAGTATTTT. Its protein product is CASSQSYTDRRDTQYF.

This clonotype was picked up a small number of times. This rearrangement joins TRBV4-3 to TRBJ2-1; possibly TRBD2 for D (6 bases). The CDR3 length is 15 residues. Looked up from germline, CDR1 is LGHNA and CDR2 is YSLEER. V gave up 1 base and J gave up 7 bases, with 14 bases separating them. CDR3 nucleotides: TGCGCCAGCAGCCAAGGTTGGAGGGTTGCGAATGAGCAGTTCTTC. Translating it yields CASSQGWRVANEQFF.

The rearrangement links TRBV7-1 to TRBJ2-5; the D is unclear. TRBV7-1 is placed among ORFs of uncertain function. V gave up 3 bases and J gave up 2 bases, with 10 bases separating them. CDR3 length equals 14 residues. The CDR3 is CASSSRSIQETQYF. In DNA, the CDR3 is TGTGCCAGCAGCTCCCGCAGTATTCAAGAGACCCAGTACTTC.

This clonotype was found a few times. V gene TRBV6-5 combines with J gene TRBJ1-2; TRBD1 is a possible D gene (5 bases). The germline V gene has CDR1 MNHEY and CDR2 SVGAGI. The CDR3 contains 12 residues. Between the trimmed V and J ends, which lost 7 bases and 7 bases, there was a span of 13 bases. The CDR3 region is CASNGGRVGYTF. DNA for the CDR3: TGTGCCAGCAATGGGGGGAGGGTTGGCTACACCTTC.

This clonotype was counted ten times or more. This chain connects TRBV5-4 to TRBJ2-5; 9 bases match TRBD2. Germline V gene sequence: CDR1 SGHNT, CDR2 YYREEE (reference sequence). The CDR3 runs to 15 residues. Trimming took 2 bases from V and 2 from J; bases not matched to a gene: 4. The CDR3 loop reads CASSLPSGIQETQYF. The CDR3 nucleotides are TGTGCCAGCAGCTTACCTAGCGGGATTCAAGAGACCCAGTACTTC. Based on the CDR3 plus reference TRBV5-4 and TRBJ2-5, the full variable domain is ETGVTQSPTHLIKTRGQQVTLRCSSQSGHNTVSWYQQALGQGPQFIFQYYREEENGRGNFPPRFSGLQFPNYSSELNVNALELDDSALYLCASSLPSGIQETQYFGPGTRLLVL.

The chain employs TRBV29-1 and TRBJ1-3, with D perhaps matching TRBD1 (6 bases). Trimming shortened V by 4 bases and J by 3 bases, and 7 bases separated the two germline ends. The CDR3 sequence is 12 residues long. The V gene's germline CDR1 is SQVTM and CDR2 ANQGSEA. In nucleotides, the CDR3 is TGCAGCGTTGGGGACAATGGAAACACCATATATTTT. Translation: CSVGDNGNTIYF.

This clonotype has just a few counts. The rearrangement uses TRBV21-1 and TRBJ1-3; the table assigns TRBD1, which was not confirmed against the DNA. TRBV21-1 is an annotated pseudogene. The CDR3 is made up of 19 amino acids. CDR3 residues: CASSTLPSTGDNSGNTIYF. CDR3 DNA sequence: TGTGCCAGCAGCACACTCCCCTCGACAGGGGATAACTCTGGAAACACCATATATTTT.

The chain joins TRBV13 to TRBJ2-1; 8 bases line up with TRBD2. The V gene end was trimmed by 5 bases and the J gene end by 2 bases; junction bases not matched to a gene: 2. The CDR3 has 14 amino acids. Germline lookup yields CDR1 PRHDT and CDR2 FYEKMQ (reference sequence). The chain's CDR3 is CASSRGRPYNEQFF. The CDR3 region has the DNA TGTGCCAGCAGCCGCGGGAGGCCCTACAATGAGCAGTTCTTC.

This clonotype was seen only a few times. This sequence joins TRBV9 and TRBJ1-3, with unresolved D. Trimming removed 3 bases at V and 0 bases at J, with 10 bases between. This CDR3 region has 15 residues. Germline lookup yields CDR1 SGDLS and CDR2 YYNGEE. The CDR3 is CASSGSLLSGNTIYF. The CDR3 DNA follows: TGTGCCAGCAGCGGGAGTTTGCTCTCTGGAAACACCATATATTTT.

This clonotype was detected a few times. In nucleotides, the CDR3 is TGTGCCAGCAGCGTAGATAGGTCGACTGACACCTACTATGGCTACACCTTC. Translated, it gives CASSVDRSTDTYYGYTF. This chain connects TRBV9 to TRBJ1-2; D not certain. The germline V gene encodes CDR1 SGDLS and CDR2 YYNGEE. CDR3 length: 17 amino acids. Trimming removed 0 bases from V and 3 bases from J, with 18 bases in between.

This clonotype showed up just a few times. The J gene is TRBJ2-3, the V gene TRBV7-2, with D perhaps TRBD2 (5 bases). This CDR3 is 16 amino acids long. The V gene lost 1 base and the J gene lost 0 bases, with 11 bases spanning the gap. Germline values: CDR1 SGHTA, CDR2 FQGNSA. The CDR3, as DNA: TGTGCCAGCAGCTTAGGTACCAGGACTAGCACAGATACGCAGTATTTT. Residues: CASSLGTRTSTDTQYF.

CDR3 DNA sequence: TGTGCCAGCAGTCTCAGAAAGATCGATCAGCCCCAGCATTTT. Translation gives CASSLRKIDQPQHF. The rearrangement joins TRBV12-3 or TRBV12-4 to TRBJ1-5; D unresolved. CDR3 size: 14 residues. V was clipped by 5 bases and J by 5 bases, with 13 bases between them.

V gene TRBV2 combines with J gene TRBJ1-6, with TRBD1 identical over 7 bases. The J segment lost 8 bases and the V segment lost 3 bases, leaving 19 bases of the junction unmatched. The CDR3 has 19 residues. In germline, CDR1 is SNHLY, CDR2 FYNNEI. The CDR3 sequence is CASSDKGAGDLWADSPLHF. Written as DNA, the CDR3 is TGTGCCAGCAGTGATAAGGGGGCAGGGGATTTGTGGGCAGATTCACCCCTCCACTTT.

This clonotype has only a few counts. Here the CDR3 reads CASRIGTELGEQFF. The CDR3 coding sequence is TGCGCCAGCAGAATTGGGACAGAGTTGGGTGAGCAGTTCTTC. This chain joins TRBV5-1 and TRBJ2-1; TRBD1 matches at 7 bases. Per germline, CDR1 SGHRS and CDR2 YFSETQ. The CDR3 length is 14 residues. V lost 5 bases and J lost 9; bases outside the gene matches: 11. Supplemented by reference TRBV5-1 and TRBJ2-1, the full variable domain reads KAGVTQTPRYLIKTRGQQVTLSCSPISGHRSVSWYQQTPGQGLQFLFEYFSETQRNKGNFPGRFSGRQFSNSRSEMNVSTLELGDSALYLCASRIGTELGEQFFGPGTRLTVL.

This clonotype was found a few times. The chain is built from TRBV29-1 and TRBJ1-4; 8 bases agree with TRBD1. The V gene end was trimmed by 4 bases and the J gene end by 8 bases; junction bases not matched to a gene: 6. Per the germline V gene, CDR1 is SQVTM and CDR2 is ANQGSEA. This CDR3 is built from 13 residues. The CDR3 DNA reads TGCAGCGTTGTCCACAGGGGGGGAGAAAAACTGTTTTTT. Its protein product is CSVVHRGGEKLFF. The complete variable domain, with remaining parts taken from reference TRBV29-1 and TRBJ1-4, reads SAVISQKPSRDICQRGTSLTIQCQVDSQVTMMFWYRQQPGQSLTLIATANQGSEATYESGFVIDKFPISRPNLTFSTLTVSNMSPEDSSIYLCSVVHRGGEKLFFGSGTQLSVL.

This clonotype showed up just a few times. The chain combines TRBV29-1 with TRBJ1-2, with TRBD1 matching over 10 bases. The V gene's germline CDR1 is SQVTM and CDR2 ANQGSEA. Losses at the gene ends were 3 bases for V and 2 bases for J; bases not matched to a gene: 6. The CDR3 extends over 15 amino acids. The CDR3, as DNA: TGCAGCGTTGATTCACCGGGACAGGGGAACTATGGCTACACCTTC. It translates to CSVDSPGQGNYGYTF.